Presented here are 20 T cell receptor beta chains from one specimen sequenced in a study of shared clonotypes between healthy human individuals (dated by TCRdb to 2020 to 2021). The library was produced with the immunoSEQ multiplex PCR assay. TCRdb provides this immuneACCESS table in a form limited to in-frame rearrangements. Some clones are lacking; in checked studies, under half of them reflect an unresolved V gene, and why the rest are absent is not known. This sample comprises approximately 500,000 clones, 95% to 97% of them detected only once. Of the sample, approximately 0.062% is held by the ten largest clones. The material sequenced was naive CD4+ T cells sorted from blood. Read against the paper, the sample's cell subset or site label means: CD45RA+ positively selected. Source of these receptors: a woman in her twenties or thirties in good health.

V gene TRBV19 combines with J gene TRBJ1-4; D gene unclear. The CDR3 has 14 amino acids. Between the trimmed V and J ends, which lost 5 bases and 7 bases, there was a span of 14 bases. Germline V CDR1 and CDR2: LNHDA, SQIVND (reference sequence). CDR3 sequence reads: CASSDGGPLEKLFF. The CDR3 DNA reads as TGTGCCAGTAGTGATGGAGGGCCGCTTGAAAAACTGTTTTTT.

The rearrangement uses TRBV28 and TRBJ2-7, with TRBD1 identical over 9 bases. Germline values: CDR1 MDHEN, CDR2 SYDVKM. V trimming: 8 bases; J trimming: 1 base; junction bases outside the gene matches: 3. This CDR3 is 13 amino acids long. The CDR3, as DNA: TGTGCCAGCTCCGGGACAGGGTCCTACGAGCAGTACTTC. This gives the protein CASSGTGSYEQYF. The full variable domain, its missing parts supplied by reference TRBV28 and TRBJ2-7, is DVKVTQSSRYLVKRTGEKVFLECVQDMDHENMFWYRQDPGLGLRLIYFSYDVKMKEKGDIPEGYSVSREKKERFSLILESASTNQTSMYLCASSGTGSYEQYFGPGTRLTVT.

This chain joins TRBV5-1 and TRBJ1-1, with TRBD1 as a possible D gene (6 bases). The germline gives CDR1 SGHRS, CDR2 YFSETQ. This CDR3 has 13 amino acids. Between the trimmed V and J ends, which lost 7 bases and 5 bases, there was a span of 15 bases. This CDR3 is CASGGGEGTEAFF. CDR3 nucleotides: TGCGCCAGCGGGGGCGGGGAAGGAACTGAAGCTTTCTTT.

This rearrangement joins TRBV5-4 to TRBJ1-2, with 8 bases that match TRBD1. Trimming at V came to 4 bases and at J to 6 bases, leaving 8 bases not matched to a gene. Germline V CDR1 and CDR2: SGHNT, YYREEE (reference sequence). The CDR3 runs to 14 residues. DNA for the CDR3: TGTGCCAGCAGCCTTGGGGCAGGGGGCGATGGCTACACCTTC. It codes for CASSLGAGGDGYTF.

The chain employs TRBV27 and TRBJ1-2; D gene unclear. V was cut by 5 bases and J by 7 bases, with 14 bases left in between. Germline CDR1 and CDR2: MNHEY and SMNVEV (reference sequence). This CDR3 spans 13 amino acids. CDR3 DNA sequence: TGTGCCAGCAGTCCCCGGCCGCGGGCTGGCTACACCTTC. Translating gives CASSPRPRAGYTF.

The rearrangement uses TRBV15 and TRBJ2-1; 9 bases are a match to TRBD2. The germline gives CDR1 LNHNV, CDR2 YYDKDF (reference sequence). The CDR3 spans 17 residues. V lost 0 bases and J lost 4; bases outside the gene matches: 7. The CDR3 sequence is CATSRDHAGGPYNEQFF. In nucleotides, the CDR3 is TGTGCCACCAGCAGAGATCATGCGGGAGGGCCGTACAATGAGCAGTTCTTC.

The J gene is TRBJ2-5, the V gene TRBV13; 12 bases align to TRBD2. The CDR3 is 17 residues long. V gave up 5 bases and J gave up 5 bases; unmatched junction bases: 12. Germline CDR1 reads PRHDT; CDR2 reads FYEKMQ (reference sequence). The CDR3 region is CASSKGVLAGGAETQYF. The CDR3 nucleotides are TGTGCCAGCAGCAAGGGCGTACTAGCGGGAGGCGCGGAGACCCAGTACTTC. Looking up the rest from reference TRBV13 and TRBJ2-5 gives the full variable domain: AAGVIQSPRHLIKEKRETATLKCYPIPRHDTVYWYQQGPGQDPQFLISFYEKMQSDKGSIPDRFSAQQFSDYHSELNMSSLELGDSALYFCASSKGVLAGGAETQYFGPGTRLLVL.

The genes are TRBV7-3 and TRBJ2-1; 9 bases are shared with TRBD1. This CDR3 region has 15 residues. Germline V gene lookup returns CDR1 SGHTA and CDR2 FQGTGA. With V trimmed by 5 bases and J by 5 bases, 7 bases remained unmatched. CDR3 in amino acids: CASSDRTGANNEQFF. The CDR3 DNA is TGTGCCAGCAGCGACAGGACAGGGGCAAACAATGAGCAGTTCTTC.

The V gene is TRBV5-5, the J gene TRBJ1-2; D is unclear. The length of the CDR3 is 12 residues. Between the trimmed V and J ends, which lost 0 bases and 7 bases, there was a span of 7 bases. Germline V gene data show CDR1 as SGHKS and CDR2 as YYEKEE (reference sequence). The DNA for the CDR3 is TGTGCCAGCAGCTTGGACGGGAGTGGCTACACCTTC. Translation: CASSLDGSGYTF.

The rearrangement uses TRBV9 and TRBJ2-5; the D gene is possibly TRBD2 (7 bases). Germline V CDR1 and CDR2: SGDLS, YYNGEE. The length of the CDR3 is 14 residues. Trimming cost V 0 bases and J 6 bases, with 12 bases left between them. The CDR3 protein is CASSVEGGVQTQYF. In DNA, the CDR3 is TGTGCCAGCAGCGTAGAAGGGGGGGTTCAGACCCAGTACTTC.

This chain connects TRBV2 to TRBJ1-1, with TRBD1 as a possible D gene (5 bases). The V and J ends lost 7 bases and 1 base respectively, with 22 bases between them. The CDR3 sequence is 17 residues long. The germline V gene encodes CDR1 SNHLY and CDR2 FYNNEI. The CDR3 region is CASTEGGSGASNTEAFF. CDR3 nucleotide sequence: TGTGCCAGCACCGAGGGCGGTAGCGGGGCGTCGAACACTGAAGCTTTCTTT.

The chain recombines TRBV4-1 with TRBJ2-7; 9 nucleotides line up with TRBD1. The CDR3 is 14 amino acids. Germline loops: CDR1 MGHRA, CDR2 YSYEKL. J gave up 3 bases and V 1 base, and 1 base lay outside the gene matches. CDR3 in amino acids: CASSQGTGVYEQYF. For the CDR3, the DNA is TGCGCCAGCAGCCAAGGGACAGGGGTCTACGAGCAGTACTTC.

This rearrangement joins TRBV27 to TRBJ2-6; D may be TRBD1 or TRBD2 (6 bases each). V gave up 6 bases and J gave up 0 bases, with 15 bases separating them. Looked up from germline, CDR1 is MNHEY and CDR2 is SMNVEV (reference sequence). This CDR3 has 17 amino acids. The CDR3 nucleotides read TGTGCCAGCAGGGCGGGACAATTCATCTCTGGGGCCAACGTCCTGACTTTC. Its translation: CASRAGQFISGANVLTF.

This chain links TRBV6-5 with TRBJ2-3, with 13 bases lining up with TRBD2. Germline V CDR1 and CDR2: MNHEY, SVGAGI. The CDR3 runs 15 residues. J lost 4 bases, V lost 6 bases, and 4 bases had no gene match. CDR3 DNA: TGTGCCAGCAGCCCCGGACTAGCGGGAGCAGATACGCAGTATTTT. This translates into CASSPGLAGADTQYF.

Written as DNA, the CDR3 is TGCGCCAGCAGTGAAATGGAGTACACTGAAGCTTTCTTT. Amino acids: CASSEMEYTEAFF. This chain links TRBV10-1 with TRBJ1-1; no clear D. V was trimmed by 3 bases and J by 3 bases, leaving 8 bases between them. Germline-derived CDR1 and CDR2 are WNHNN and SYGVQD (reference sequence). This CDR3 spans 13 amino acids.

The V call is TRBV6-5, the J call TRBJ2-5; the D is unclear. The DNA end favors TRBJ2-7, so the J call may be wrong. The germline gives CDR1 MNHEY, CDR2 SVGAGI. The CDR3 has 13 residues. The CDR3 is CASSLGNSYEQYF. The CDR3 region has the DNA TGTGCCAGCAGTCTCGGAAACTCCTACGAGCAGTACTTC.

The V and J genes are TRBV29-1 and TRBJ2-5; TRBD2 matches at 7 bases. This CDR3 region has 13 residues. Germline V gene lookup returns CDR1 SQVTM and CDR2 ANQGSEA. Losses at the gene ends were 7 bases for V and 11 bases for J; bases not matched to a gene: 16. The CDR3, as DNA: TGCAGCGCCGTCTCCCCCCCGGGGGGAGAGCAGTACTTC. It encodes CSAVSPPGGEQYF. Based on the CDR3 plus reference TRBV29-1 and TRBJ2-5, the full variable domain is SAVISQKPSRDICQRGTSLTIQCQVDSQVTMMFWYRQQPGQSLTLIATANQGSEATYESGFVIDKFPISRPNLTFSTLTVSNMSPEDSSIYLCSAVSPPGGEQYFGPGTRLLVL.

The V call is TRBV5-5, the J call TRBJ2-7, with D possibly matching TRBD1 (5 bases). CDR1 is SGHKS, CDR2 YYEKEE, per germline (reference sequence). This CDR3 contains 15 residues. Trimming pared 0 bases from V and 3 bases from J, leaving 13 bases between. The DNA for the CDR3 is TGTGCCAGCAGCTTGGCCCCAGGGATAAACTACGAGCAGTACTTC. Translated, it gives CASSLAPGINYEQYF.

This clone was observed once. The CDR3 region has the DNA TGTGCCAGCAGTACAGCTCGGACGGACACCGGGGAGCTGTTTTTT. Protein: CASSTARTDTGELFF. The rearrangement uses TRBV25-1 and TRBJ2-2; D gene ambiguous. V lost 5 bases to trimming and J lost 3 bases, with 13 bases between them. The CDR3 runs 15 residues. Germline CDR1 reads MGHDK; CDR2 reads SYGVNS.

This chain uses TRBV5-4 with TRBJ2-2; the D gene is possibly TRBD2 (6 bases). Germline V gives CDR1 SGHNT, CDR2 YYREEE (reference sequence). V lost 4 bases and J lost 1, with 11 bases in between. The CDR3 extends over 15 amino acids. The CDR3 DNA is TGTGCCAGCAGCGAGACCGGGGGGAACACCGGGGAGCTGTTTTTT. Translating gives CASSETGGNTGELFF.